These T cell receptor beta chains were read from a single sample in a study of T cell responses to AZD1222 COVID-19 vaccine. TCRdb's table, derived via immunoSEQ multiplex PCR, lists solely in-frame clones and lacks some. Among approximately 89,000 clones listed, roughly 90% were seen once. The specimen comprised peripheral blood, sampled on day 0 of AZD1222 vaccination. Receptor source: an adult in good health. Each CDR3 is given with its conserved first and last residue. D genes are given only for firm matches. Part of the rows lack a size; the others show once, few, many or a class for expanded clones.

>TRBV11-3|NA|11|TRBJ2-5|NA
TGTGCCAGCAGCTTAGTTGGGACCCAGTACTTC
CASSLVGTQYF
>TRBV5-1|TRBD2|13|TRBJ2-5|once
TGCGCCAGCAGCCTAACTAGCGTGGAGACCCAGTACTTC
CASSLTSVETQYF
>TRBV12-5|TRBD1|18|TRBJ2-6|NA
TGTGCTAGTGGTTTGACCGGACAGGGGGCGCCGGGGGCCAACGTCCTGACTTTC
CASGLTGQGAPGANVLTF
>TRBV27|TRBD2|16|TRBJ2-7|NA
TGTGCCAGCAGTCCTCGGTCTAGCGGGGGATCCTACGAGCAGTACTTC
CASSPRSSGGSYEQYF
>TRBV11-3|NA|12|TRBJ2-1|NA
TGTGCCAGCAGCTTAGTCGCAGGAGTACAGTTCTTC
CASSLVAGVQFF
>TRBV30|TRBD1|14|TRBJ1-3|NA
TGTGCCTGGAACACCGGGACAGCTGGAAACACCATATATTTT
CAWNTGTAGNTIYF
>TRBV29-1|NA|12|TRBJ2-5|NA
TGCAGCGTTGGGGCAAAGCAAGAGACCCAGTACTTC
CSVGAKQETQYF
>TRBV19|NA|15|TRBJ1-5|NA
TGTGCCAGTAGCCTGGTGGTATTAGGCAATCAGCCCCAGCATTTT
CASSLVVLGNQPQHF
>TRBV9|NA|15|TRBJ1-1|once
TGTGCCAGCAGCGTAGCGGGGGCGTGGAACACTGAAGCTTTCTTT
CASSVAGAWNTEAFF
>TRBV27|NA|13|TRBJ1-1|NA
TGTGCCAGCAGTCCAGGGATCGGTACTGAAGCTTTCTTT
CASSPGIGTEAFF
>TRBV5-1|NA|14|TRBJ1-3|NA
TGCGCCAGCAGCTTGGACCCATCTGGAAACACCATATATTTT
CASSLDPSGNTIYF
>TRBV5-1|NA|15|TRBJ1-1|NA
TGCGCCAGCAGCTTGTTATCGGGGGAGAACACTGAAGCTTTCTTT
CASSLLSGENTEAFF
>TRBV11-3|NA|14|TRBJ1-1|NA
TGTGCCAGCAGCTCTCTCTCCCTCCTGCCTGAAGCTTTCTTT
CASSSLSLLPEAFF
>TRBV9|NA|14|TRBJ1-1|NA
TGTGCCAGCAGCCTTACGGTGGGGGGAACTGAAGCTTTCTTT
CASSLTVGGTEAFF
>TRBV19|TRBD1|14|TRBJ1-2|NA
TGTGCCAGTAACTATCGACAGGGGCAGGATGGCTACACCTTC
CASNYRQGQDGYTF
>TRBV9|TRBD1|14|TRBJ2-7|NA
TGTGCCAGCAGCGACGGGACAGGGGTCCACGAGCAGTACTTC
CASSDGTGVHEQYF
>TRBV6-1|TRBD1|17|TRBJ1-5|NA
TGTGCCAGCAGTGGCACTTGGACAGGGGGTAGCAATCAGCCCCAGCATTTT
CASSGTWTGGSNQPQHF
>TRBV18|NA|13|TRBJ1-1|once
TGTGCCAGCTCACCCTCAGGGAGCGCTGAAGCTTTCTTT
CASSPSGSAEAFF
>TRBV12-5|NA|14|TRBJ1-4|NA
TGTGCTAGTGGTGCTGGGCGGCCTTCTGAAAAACTGTTTTTT
CASGAGRPSEKLFF
>TRBV7-8|NA|13|TRBJ2-3|NA
TGTGCCAGCAGCCCATATAGCACAGATACGCAGTATTTT
CASSPYSTDTQYF
>TRBV5-1|NA|13|TRBJ2-5|NA
TGCGCCAGCAGCCACGGGGATCAAGAGACCCAGTACTTC
CASSHGDQETQYF
>TRBV2|NA|16|TRBJ2-2|NA
TGTGCCAGCAGTGAGTCAGGGGCCATAAACACCGGGGAGCTGTTTTTT
CASSESGAINTGELFF
>TRBV2|NA|13|TRBJ2-7|NA
TGTGCCAGCAGTCACAGGGTTTTCCACGAGCAGTACTTC
CASSHRVFHEQYF
>TRBV5-8|NA|13|TRBJ2-5|NA
TGTGCCAGCAGCTTAGGTATAGAAGAGACCCAGTACTTC
CASSLGIEETQYF
>TRBV30|NA|11|TRBJ1-1|NA
TGTGCCTGGAGTGTTGGAAGGGTAGCTTTCTTT
CAWSVGRVAFF
>TRBV6-6|NA|13|TRBJ2-3|NA
TGTGCCAGCAGCGATACAGGGACAGATACGCAGTATTTT
CASSDTGTDTQYF
>TRBV7-9|NA|15|TRBJ2-5|NA
TGTGCCAGCAGCCTGGACCTAATGAGAGTAGAGACCCAGTACTTC
CASSLDLMRVETQYF
>TRBV27|NA|12|TRBJ2-7|NA
TGTGTGACCTTGGGGGCGTTAGGCGAGCAGTACTTC
CVTLGALGEQYF
>TRBV11-2|NA|13|TRBJ2-5|NA
TGTGCCAGCAGCTTTTCAGGAGGTGAGGCCCAGTACTTC
CASSFSGGEAQYF
>TRBV5-1|NA|16|TRBJ2-1|NA
TGCGCCAGCAGCGTTACAGGGATGGGGATGGACAATGAGCAGTTCTTC
CASSVTGMGMDNEQFF
>TRBV27|TRBD1|14|TRBJ1-5|once
TGTGCCAGCAGGGAACAGGGGGAGGTTCAGCCCCAGCATTTT
CASREQGEVQPQHF
>TRBV15|NA|16|TRBJ2-1|NA
TGTGCCACCAGCGGAACTATTACTGGGTATTCCGATGAGCAGTTCTTC
CATSGTITGYSDEQFF
>TRBV15|NA|13|TRBJ2-1|NA
TGTGCCACCAGCAGGTACGTCTACAATGAGCAGTTCTTC
CATSRYVYNEQFF
>TRBV2|TRBD2|15|TRBJ2-3|NA
TGTGCCAGCAGTTCTAGCGGGGGGGCCGCAGATACGCAGTATTTT
CASSSSGGAADTQYF
>TRBV18|NA|14|TRBJ1-3|once
TGTGCCAGCTCACAACAGGGCTCTGGAAACACCATATATTTT
CASSQQGSGNTIYF
>TRBV6-1|NA|14|TRBJ2-3|NA
TGTGCCAGCAGTGAGGATATAGAACGGGATACGCAGTATTTT
CASSEDIERDTQYF
>TRBV19|NA|16|TRBJ1-5|NA
TGTGCCAGTAGTATAGATAGCGTTTTCGGGCCTCAGCCCCAGCATTTT
CASSIDSVFGPQPQHF
>TRBV10-3|NA|12|TRBJ1-2|NA
TGTGCCATCAGCCCCGGGGAGCCCGGCTACACCTTC
CAISPGEPGYTF
>TRBV30|NA|13|TRBJ2-5|once
TGTGCCTGGACTCCTGGCGGAACGGAGACCCAGTACTTC
CAWTPGGTETQYF
>TRBV5-3|NA|15|TRBJ2-5|NA
TGTGCCAGACGCCCTAGGACCGAGTACCAAGAGACCCAGTACTTC
CARRPRTEYQETQYF
>TRBV24-1|NA|13|TRBJ2-2|NA
TGTGCCACGAGGGGGAGTTACACCGGGGAGCTGTTTTTT
CATRGSYTGELFF
>TRBV19|TRBD1|16|TRBJ2-5|NA
TGTGCCAGTAGCTACTCTGGGACAGGATACCAAGAGACCCAGTACTTC
CASSYSGTGYQETQYF
>TRBV7-9|NA|12|TRBJ1-4|NA
TGTGCCAGCAGCTTAGAATCGGAGAAACTGTTTTTT
CASSLESEKLFF
>TRBV11-3|NA|15|TRBJ2-1|NA
TGTGCCAGCAGCTTAGGTCCAGGGGGGAACAATGAGCAGTTCTTC
CASSLGPGGNNEQFF
>TRBV10-2|NA|12|TRBJ2-3|NA
TGCGCCAGCAGTCCAACTAGCGATACGCAGTATTTT
CASSPTSDTQYF
>TRBV9|TRBD1|14|TRBJ1-2|NA
TGTGCCAGCAGCCTCGGGACAGGGGACTATGGCTACACCTTC
CASSLGTGDYGYTF
>TRBV7-2|NA|14|TRBJ2-1|NA
TGTGCCAGCAGCCCCCCCCCTGCTTACAATGAGCAGTTCTTC
CASSPPPAYNEQFF
>TRBV9|NA|12|TRBJ2-2|NA
TGTGCCAGCAGCCCATCTCCGGGGGAGCTGTTTTTT
CASSPSPGELFF
>TRBV6-5|TRBD1|14|TRBJ1-5|NA
TGTGCCAGCAGTCCCAGGACAGGGCACCAGCCCCAGCATTTT
CASSPRTGHQPQHF
>TRBV30|TRBD2|15|TRBJ2-7|once
TGTGCCTGGAGGGGACTAGCGGGGGCGATCTACGAGCAGTACTTC
CAWRGLAGAIYEQYF
>TRBV7-3|NA|14|TRBJ2-3|NA
TGTGCCAGCAGCTTAACTGTAGCATCAGATACGCAGTATTTT
CASSLTVASDTQYF
>TRBV27|NA|17|TRBJ1-1|NA
TGTGCCAGCAGACCACTTTACCGGGCGCTGGAGAACACTGAAGCTTTCTTT
CASRPLYRALENTEAFF